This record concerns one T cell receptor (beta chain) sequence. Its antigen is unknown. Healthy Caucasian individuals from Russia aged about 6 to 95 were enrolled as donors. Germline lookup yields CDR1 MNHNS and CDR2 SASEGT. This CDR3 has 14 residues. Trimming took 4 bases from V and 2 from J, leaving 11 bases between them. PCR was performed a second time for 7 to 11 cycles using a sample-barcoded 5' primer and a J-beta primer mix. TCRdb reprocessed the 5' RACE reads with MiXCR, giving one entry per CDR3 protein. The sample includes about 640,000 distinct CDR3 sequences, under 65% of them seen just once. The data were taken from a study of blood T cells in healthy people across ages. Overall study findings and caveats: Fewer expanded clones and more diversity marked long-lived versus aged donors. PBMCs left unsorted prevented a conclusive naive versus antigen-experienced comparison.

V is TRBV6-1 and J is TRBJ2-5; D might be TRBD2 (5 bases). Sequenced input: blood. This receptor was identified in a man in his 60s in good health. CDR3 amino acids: CASSGGRDQETQYF. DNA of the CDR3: TGTGCCAGCAGTGGCGGACGGGATCAAGAGACCCAGTACTTC.